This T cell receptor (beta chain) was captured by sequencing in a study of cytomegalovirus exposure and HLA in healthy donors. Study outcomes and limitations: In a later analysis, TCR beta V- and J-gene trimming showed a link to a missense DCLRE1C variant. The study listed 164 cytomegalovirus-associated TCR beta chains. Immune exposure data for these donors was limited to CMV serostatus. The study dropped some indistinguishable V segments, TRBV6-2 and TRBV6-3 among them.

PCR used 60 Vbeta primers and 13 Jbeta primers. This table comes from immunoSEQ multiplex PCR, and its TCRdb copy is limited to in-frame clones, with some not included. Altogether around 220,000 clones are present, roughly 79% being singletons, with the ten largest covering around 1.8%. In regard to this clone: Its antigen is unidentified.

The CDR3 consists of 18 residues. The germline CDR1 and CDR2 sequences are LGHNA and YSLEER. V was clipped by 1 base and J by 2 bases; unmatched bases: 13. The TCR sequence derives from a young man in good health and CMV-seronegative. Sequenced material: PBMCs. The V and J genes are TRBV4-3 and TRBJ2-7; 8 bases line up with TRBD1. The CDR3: CASSQGGVTGAGAYEQYF. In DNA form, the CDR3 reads TGCGCCAGCAGCCAAGGTGGAGTGACAGGGGCCGGGGCCTACGAGCAGTACTTC.